This T cell receptor (beta chain) is drawn from a study of PD-1 blockade in classical Hodgkin lymphoma. At the level of the study: Intravenous delivery of nivolumab at 3 mg/kg to patients occurred every 2 weeks.

Time point noted: cycle 4 day 1 (C4D1), after six to seven weeks of nivolumab. Relapse after autologous stem cell transplantation occurred in every patient, and brentuximab vedotin exposure varied. The CD4+ T cells used were purified from thawed PBMCs through magnetic negative selection. A word on this clone: What it recognizes is unknown.

TCRdb's table, derived via immunoSEQ multiplex PCR, lists solely in-frame clones and lacks some. The table records tens of thousands of clones, roughly 80% of them present only once. The germline V gene has CDR1 MNHEY and CDR2 SVGAGI. Trimming removed 7 bases from V and 9 bases from J, with 13 bases in between. The CDR3 totals 12 residues. Findings of the study overall: Possible causes of repertoire differences, disease activity or prior therapy, remain undefined.

The V gene is TRBV6-5, the J gene TRBJ2-1; the D is unclear. The source material was CD4+ T cells from blood, sampled before the fourth cycle of nivolumab. The sequence derives from a human donor with classical Hodgkin lymphoma. CDR3 DNA: TGTGCCAGCACTAACGGTCTCGCTGAGCAGTTCTTC. Translation gives CASTNGLAEQFF.